These 9 T cell receptor beta chains share one sample of origin, sequenced in a study of T cell responses to AZD1222 COVID-19 vaccine. Libraries were prepared by immunoSEQ multiplex PCR; TCRdb keeps only in-frame clonotypes and omits some of them. The top ten hold around 4.4% of the sample, which has around 100,000 clones, about 87% seen once. The sequencing here drew on peripheral blood, taken on day 0 of MenACWY control vaccination. The receptors were sampled from an adult in good health.

The rearrangement joins TRBV10-2 to TRBJ2-3, with D possibly being TRBD2 (5 bases). The CDR3 has 14 amino acids. The ends were cut back, 2 bases at V and 5 bases at J, with 11 bases in the middle. CDR1 and CDR2 (germline): WSHSY, SAAADI. The CDR3 DNA reads as TGCGCCAGCAGTGAGGCCCGCGGGTTAGATACGCAGTATTTT. It specifies CASSEARGLDTQYF.

The V gene is TRBV7-2, the J gene TRBJ1-3; possible D gene TRBD1, 6 bases. CDR1 is SGHTA, CDR2 FQGNSA, per germline. V shed 5 bases and J shed 2 bases, with 10 bases lying between them. This CDR3 region has 14 residues. This CDR3 is CASSRGVAGNTIYF. The CDR3 nucleotides read TGTGCCAGCAGCAGGGGGGTCGCTGGAAACACCATATATTTT. The full variable domain, completed using reference TRBV7-2 and TRBJ1-3, is GAGVSQSPSNKVTEKGKDVELRCDPISGHTALYWYRQSLGQGLEFLIYFQGNSAPDKSGLPSDRFSAERTGGSVSTLTIQRTQQEDSAVYLCASSRGVAGNTIYFGEGSWLTVV.

The J gene is TRBJ2-1, the V gene TRBV9; 8 bases fit TRBD2. Germline-derived CDR1 and CDR2 are SGDLS and YYNGEE. V was clipped by 0 bases and J by 4 bases; unmatched bases: 3. The CDR3 loop spans 15 amino acids. The CDR3 protein is CASSVDLAGYNEQFF. CDR3 nucleotides: TGTGCCAGCAGCGTAGATCTAGCGGGTTACAATGAGCAGTTCTTC.

The gene calls are TRBV4-1 and TRBJ2-7; a weak D match, TRBD1 (5 bases). V lost 4 bases and J lost 3, with 19 bases in between. The CDR3 has 16 residues. From germline, CDR1 is MGHRA and CDR2 YSYEKL. The CDR3 DNA reads TGCGCCAGCAGCCTCGACCCCCAGGGAAATGTCTACGAGCAGTACTTC. Protein sequence: CASSLDPQGNVYEQYF.

This clone was seen just once. The same CDR3 also results from other DNA sequences found in this sample. The chain recombines TRBV6-5 with TRBJ1-1; D perhaps matches TRBD1 (5 bases). Trimming left V 0 bases short and J 3 bases short, with 8 bases between. Germline assignment: CDR1 MNHEY and CDR2 SVGAGI. This CDR3 has 14 amino acids. The CDR3 protein is CASSYSGGDTEAFF. In DNA form, the CDR3 reads TGTGCCAGCAGTTACTCGGGAGGGGACACTGAAGCTTTCTTT.

The rearrangement joins TRBV29-1 to TRBJ1-1; D is ambiguous. Trimming removed 7 bases at V and 3 bases at J, with 6 bases between. Germline V lookup: CDR1 SQVTM, CDR2 ANQGSEA. The CDR3 extends over 10 amino acids. In DNA form, the CDR3 reads TGCAGCGCGTATCACACTGAAGCTTTCTTT. Residues: CSAYHTEAFF. The full variable domain, in which reference TRBV29-1 and TRBJ1-1 provide the parts outside the CDR3, is SAVISQKPSRDICQRGTSLTIQCQVDSQVTMMFWYRQQPGQSLTLIATANQGSEATYESGFVIDKFPISRPNLTFSTLTVSNMSPEDSSIYLCSAYHTEAFFGQGTRLTVV.

V and J are TRBV19 and TRBJ2-2; TRBD2 agrees at 10 bases. V lost 3 bases and J lost 2; bases outside the gene matches: 6. This CDR3 has 17 amino acids. CDR1 LNHDA and CDR2 SQIVND come from the germline V gene (reference sequence). The CDR3 is CASSIGSGGSNTGELFF. CDR3 DNA: TGTGCCAGTAGTATCGGTAGCGGGGGGTCTAACACCGGGGAGCTGTTTTTT.

The chain recombines TRBV7-9 with TRBJ1-5, with 9 bases matching TRBD1. Trimming cost V 5 bases and J 8 bases; bases outside gene matches: 10. Germline-derived CDR1 and CDR2 are SEHNR and FQNEAQ (reference sequence). The CDR3 covers 15 residues. Here the CDR3 reads CASSPGQGGREPQHF. The CDR3, as DNA: TGTGCCAGCAGCCCGGGACAGGGAGGAAGAGAGCCCCAGCATTTT.

The V call is TRBV5-5, the J call TRBJ1-1; the D is unclear. There are 14 residues in the CDR3. Trimming stripped 1 base from V and 5 bases from J, with 12 bases between. CDR1 is SGHKS, CDR2 YYEKEE, per germline (reference sequence). The CDR3: CASSLLGYRTEAFF. The CDR3 DNA reads TGTGCCAGCAGCTTGTTGGGGTATAGGACTGAAGCTTTCTTT.